This T cell receptor (beta chain) comes out of a study of cytomegalovirus exposure and HLA in healthy donors. The PCR was carried out with 60 Vbeta primers and 13 Jbeta primers. The table came from immunoSEQ multiplex PCR; TCRdb's copy has only in-frame clones and leaves some out. This repertoire shows under 300,000 clones, under 80% found once; its top ten account for under 2.5%. Trimming cost V 1 base and J 8 bases; bases outside gene matches: 12. Germline CDR1 and CDR2: SGHDN and FVKESK. This CDR3 has 16 amino acids. This chain links TRBV14 with TRBJ2-3; 7 bases align to TRBD2. This TCR derives from a female donor in good health and CMV-seronegative. The source material was PBMCs. CDR3: CASSQVAGDLAGTQYF. Here the CDR3 DNA reads TGTGCCAGCAGCCAAGTTGCGGGAGATCTGGCTGGTACGCAGTATTTT.